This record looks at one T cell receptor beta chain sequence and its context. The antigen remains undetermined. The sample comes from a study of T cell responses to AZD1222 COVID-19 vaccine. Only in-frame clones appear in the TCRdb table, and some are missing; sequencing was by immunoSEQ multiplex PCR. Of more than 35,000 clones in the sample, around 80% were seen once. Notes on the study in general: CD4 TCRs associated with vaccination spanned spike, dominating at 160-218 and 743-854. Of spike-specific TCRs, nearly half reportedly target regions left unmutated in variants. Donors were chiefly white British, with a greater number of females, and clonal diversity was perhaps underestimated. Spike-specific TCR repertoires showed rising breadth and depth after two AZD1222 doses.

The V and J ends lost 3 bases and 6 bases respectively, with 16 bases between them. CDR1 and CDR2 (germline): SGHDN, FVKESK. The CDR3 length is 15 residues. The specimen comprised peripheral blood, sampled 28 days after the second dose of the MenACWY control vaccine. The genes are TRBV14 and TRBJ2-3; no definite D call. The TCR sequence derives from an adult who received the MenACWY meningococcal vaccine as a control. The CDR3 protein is CASSQLGGGGDTQYF. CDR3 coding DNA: TGTGCCAGCAGCCAGCTAGGTGGTGGTGGCGATACGCAGTATTTT.